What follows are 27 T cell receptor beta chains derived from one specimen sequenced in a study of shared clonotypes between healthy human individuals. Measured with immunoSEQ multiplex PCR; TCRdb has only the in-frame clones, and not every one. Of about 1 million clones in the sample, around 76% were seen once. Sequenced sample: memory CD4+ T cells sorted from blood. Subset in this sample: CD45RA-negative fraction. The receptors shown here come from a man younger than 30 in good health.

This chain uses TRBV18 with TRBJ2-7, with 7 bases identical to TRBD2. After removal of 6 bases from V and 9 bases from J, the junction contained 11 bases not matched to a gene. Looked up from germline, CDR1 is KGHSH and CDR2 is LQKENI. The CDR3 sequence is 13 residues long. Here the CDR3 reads CASSRNERDAQYF. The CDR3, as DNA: TGTGCCAGCTCCAGGAATGAGCGGGATGCGCAGTACTTC.

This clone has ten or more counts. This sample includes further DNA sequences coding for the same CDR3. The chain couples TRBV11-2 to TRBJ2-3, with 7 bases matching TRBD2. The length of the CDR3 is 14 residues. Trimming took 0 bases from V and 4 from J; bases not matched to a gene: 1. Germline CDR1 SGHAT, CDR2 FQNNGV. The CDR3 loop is CASSLEGLADTQYF. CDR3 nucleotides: TGTGCCAGCAGCTTAGAAGGACTAGCAGATACGCAGTATTTT. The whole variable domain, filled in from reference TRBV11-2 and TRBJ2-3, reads EAGVAQSPRYKIIEKRQSVAFWCNPISGHATLYWYQQILGQGPKLLIQFQNNGVVDDSQLPKDRFSAERLKGVDSTLKIQPAKLEDSAVYLCASSLEGLADTQYFGPGTRLTVL.

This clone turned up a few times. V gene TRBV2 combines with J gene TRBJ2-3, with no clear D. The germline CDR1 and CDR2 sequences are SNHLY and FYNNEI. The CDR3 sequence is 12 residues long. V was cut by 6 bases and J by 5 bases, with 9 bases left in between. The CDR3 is CASSTDLDTQYF. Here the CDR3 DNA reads TGTGCCAGCAGCACCGACTTAGATACGCAGTATTTT.

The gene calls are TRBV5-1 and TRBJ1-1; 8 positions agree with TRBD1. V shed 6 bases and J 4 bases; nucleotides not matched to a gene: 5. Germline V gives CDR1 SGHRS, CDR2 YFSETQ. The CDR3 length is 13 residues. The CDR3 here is CASTPGGPTEAFF. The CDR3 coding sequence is TGCGCCAGCACACCAGGGGGCCCCACTGAAGCTTTCTTT.

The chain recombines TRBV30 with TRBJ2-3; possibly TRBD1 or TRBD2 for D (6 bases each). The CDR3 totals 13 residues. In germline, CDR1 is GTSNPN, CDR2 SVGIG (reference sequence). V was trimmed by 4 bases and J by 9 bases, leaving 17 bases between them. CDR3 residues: CAWMPGHGGTQYF. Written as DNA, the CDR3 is TGTGCCTGGATGCCGGGACACGGAGGGACGCAGTATTTT.

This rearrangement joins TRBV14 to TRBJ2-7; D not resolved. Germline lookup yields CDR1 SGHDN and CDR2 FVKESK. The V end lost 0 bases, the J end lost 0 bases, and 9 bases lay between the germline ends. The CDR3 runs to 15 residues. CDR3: CASSQDNGYSYEQYF. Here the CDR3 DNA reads TGTGCCAGCAGCCAAGATAATGGCTACTCCTACGAGCAGTACTTC.

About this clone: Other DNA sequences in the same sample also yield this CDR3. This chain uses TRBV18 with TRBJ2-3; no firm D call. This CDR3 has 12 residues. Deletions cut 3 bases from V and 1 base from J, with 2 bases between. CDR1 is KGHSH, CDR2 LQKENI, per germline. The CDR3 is CASSPGTDTQYF. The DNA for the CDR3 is TGTGCCAGCTCACCGGGCACAGATACGCAGTATTTT. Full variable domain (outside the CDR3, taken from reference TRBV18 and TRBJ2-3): NAGVMQNPRHLVRRRGQEARLRCSPMKGHSHVYWYRQLPEEGLKFMVYLQKENIIDESGMPKERFSAEFPKEGPSILRIQQVVRGDSAAYFCASSPGTDTQYFGPGTRLTVL.

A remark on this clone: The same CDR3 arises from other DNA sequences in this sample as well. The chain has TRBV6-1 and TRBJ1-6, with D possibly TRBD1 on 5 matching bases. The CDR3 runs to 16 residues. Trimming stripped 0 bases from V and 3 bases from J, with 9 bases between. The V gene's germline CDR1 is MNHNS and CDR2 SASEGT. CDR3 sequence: CASSEALGDYNSPLHF. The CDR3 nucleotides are TGTGCCAGCAGTGAAGCGCTAGGGGACTATAATTCACCCCTCCACTTT.

Here the CDR3 reads CASSWWGGVSYF. As DNA, the CDR3 is TGTGCCAGCAGCTGGTGGGGAGGGGTCTCATATTTT. The rearrangement links TRBV5-4 to TRBJ1-3, with a tentative D call TRBD1 (5 bases). The CDR3 contains 12 residues. Germline V gene data show CDR1 as SGHNT and CDR2 as YYREEE (reference sequence). The ends were cut back, 3 bases at V and 15 bases at J, with 16 bases in the middle.

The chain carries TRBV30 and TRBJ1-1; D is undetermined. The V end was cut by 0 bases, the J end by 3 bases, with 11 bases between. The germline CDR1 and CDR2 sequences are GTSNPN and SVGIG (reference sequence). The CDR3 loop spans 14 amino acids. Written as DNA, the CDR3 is TGTGCCTGGAGTGTACGCAGGTCCGACACTGAAGCTTTCTTT. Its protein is CAWSVRRSDTEAFF.

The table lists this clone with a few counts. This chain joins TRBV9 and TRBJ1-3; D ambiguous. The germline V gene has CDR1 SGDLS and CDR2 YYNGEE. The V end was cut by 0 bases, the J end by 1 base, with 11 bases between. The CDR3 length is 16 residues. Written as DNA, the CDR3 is TGTGCCAGCAGCGTAGCTGGGATGCTATCTGGAAACACCATATATTTT. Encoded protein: CASSVAGMLSGNTIYF. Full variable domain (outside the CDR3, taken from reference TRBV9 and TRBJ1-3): DSGVTQTPKHLITATGQRVTLRCSPRSGDLSVYWYQQSLDQGLQFLIQYYNGEERAKGNILERFSAQQFPDLHSELNLSSLELGDSALYFCASSVAGMLSGNTIYFGEGSWLTVV.

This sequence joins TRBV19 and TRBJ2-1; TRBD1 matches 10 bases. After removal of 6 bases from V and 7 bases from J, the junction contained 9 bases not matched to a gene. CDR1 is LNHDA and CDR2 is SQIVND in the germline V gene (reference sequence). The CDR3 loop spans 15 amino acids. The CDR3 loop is CASRKGQGSKNEQFF. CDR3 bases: TGTGCCAGTAGGAAGGGACAGGGGAGCAAGAATGAGCAGTTCTTC.

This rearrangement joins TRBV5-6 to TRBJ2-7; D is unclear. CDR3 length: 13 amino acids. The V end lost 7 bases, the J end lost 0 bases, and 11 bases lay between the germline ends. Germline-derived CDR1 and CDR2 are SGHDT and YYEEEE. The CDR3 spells CASGLSFSYEQYF. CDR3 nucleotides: TGTGCCAGCGGTTTATCATTCTCCTACGAGCAGTACTTC. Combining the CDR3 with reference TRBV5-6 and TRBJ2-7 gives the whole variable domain DAGVTQSPTHLIKTRGQQVTLRCSPKSGHDTVSWYQQALGQGPQFIFQYYEEEERQRGNFPDRFSGHQFPNYSSELNVNALLLGDSALYLCASGLSFSYEQYFGPGTRLTVT.

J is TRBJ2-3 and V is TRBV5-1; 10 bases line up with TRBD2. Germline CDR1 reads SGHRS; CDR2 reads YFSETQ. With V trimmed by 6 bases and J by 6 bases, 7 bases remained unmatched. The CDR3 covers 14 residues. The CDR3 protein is CASTTSGYSDTQYF. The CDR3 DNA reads TGCGCCAGCACGACTAGCGGGTATTCGGATACGCAGTATTTT. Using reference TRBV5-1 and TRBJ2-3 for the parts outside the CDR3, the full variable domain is KAGVTQTPRYLIKTRGQQVTLSCSPISGHRSVSWYQQTPGQGLQFLFEYFSETQRNKGNFPGRFSGRQFSNSRSEMNVSTLELGDSALYLCASTTSGYSDTQYFGPGTRLTVL.

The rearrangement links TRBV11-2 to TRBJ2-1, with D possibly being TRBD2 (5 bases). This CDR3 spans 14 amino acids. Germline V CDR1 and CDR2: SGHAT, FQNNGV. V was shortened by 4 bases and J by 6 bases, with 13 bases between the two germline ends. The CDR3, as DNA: TGTGCCAGCAGCTCTCCGTCCGGGGTCAATGAGCAGTTCTTC. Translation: CASSSPSGVNEQFF.

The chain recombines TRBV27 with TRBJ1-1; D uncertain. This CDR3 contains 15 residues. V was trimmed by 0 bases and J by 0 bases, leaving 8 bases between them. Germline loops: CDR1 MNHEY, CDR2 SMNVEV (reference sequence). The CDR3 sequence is CASSLSEGLNTEAFF. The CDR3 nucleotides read TGTGCCAGCAGTTTATCGGAAGGCTTGAACACTGAAGCTTTCTTT.

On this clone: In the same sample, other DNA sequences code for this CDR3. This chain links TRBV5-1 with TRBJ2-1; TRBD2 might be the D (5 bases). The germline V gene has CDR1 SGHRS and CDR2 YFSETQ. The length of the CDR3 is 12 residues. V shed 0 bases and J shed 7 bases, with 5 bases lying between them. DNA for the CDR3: TGCGCCAGCAGCTTGGCGGGGAATGAGCAGTTCTTC. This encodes CASSLAGNEQFF.

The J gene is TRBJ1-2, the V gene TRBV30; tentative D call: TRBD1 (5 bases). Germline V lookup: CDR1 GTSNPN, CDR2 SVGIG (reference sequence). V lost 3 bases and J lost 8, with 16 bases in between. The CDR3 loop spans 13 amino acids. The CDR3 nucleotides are TGTGCCTGGAGCGCCACCGGGACGCGGGGCTACACCTTC. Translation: CAWSATGTRGYTF. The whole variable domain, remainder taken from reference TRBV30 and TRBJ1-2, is SQTIHQWPATLVQPVGSPLSLECTVEGTSNPNLYWYRQAAGRGLQLLFYSVGIGQISSEVPQNLSASRPQDRQFILSSKKLLLSDSGFYLCAWSATGTRGYTFGSGTRLTVV.

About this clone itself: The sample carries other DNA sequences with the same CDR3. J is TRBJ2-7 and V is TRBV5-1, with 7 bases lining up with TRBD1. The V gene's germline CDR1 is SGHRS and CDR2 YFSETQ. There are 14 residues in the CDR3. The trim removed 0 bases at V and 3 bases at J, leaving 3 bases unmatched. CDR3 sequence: CASSLEGDSYEQYF. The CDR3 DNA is TGCGCCAGCAGCTTGGAAGGGGACAGCTACGAGCAGTACTTC.

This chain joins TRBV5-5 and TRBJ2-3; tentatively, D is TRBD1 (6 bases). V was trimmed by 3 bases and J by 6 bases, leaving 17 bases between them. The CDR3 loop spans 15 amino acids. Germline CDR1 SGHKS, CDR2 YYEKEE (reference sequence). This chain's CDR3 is CASSWGQGIGDTQYF. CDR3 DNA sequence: TGTGCCAGCAGCTGGGGCCAGGGGATCGGGGATACGCAGTATTTT.

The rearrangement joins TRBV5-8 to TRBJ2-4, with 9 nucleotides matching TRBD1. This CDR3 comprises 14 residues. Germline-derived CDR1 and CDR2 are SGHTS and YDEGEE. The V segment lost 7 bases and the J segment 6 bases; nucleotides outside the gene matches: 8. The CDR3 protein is CASGRPGQGNIQYF. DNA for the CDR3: TGTGCCAGCGGCCGCCCGGGACAGGGAAACATTCAGTACTTC.

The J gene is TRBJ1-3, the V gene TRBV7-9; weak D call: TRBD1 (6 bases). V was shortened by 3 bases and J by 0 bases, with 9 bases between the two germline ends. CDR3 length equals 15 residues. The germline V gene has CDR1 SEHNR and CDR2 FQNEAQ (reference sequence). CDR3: CASSFDRNSGNTIYF. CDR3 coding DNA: TGTGCCAGCAGCTTCGACAGGAACTCTGGAAACACCATATATTTT.

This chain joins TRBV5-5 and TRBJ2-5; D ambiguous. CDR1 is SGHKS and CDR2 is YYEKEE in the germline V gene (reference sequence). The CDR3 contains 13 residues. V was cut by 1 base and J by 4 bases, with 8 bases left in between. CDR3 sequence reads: CASSLWAGETQYF. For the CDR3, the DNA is TGTGCCAGCAGCTTGTGGGCAGGAGAGACCCAGTACTTC. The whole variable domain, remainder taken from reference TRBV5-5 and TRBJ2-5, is DAGVTQSPTHLIKTRGQQVTLRCSPISGHKSVSWYQQVLGQGPQFIFQYYEKEERGRGNFPDRFSARQFPNYSSELNVNALLLGDSALYLCASSLWAGETQYFGPGTRLLVL.

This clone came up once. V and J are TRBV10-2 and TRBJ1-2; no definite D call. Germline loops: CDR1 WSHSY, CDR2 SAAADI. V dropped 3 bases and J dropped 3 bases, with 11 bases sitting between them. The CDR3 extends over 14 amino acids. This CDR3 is CASSEGAGDYGYTF. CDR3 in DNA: TGCGCCAGCAGTGAAGGCGCAGGCGACTATGGCTACACCTTC.

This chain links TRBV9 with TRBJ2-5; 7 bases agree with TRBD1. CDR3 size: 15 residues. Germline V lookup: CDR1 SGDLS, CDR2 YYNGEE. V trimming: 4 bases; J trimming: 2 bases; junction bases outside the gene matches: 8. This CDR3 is CASSLGTETQETQYF. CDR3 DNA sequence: TGTGCCAGCAGCCTCGGGACAGAAACACAAGAGACCCAGTACTTC.

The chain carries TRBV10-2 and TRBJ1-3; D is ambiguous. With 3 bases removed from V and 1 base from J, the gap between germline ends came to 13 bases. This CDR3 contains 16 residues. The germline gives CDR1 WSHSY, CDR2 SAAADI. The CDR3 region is CASSDPRGGSGNTIYF. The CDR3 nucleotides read TGCGCCAGCAGTGACCCCCGAGGAGGGTCTGGAAACACCATATATTTT.

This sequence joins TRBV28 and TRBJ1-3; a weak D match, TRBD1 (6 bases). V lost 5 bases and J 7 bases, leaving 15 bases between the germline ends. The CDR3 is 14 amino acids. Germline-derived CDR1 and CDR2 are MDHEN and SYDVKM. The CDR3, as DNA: TGTGCCAGCAGTATACAGGGCCCCCGGAACACCATATATTTT. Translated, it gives CASSIQGPRNTIYF. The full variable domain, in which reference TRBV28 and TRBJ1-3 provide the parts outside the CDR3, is DVKVTQSSRYLVKRTGEKVFLECVQDMDHENMFWYRQDPGLGLRLIYFSYDVKMKEKGDIPEGYSVSREKKERFSLILESASTNQTSMYLCASSIQGPRNTIYFGEGSWLTVV.